This T cell receptor (beta chain) was documented in a study of T cells in women clearing cervical HPV infection. Findings and limits, study-wide: Effector/memory and HPV-specific T cells were not isolated, and association timing is unknown. TRBV6-7 abundance was lower in cases than controls (around 0.1% versus 0.15%).

Details on this clone: The antigen remains unidentified. The observed sequence ends 3 residues before the CDR3 terminus, with the missing tail filled in from the germline J gene.

The ends lost 4 bases at V and 2 bases at J; junction bases unmatched: 1. The germline V gene has CDR1 MDHEN and CDR2 SYDVKM. The CDR3 runs 13 residues. Clones were sequenced by immunoSEQ multiplex PCR, and TCRdb holds only the in-frame ones, with some missing. The table gives over 30,000 clones; the top ten clones make up about 6.8% of it. The chain employs TRBV28 and TRBJ2-7, with 8 bases that match TRBD1. This receptor was identified in a woman between 18 and 75 years old with a cervical HPV16 infection that either progressed to CIN3+ or cleared (not recorded which). What was sequenced was blood buffy coat. The chain's CDR3 is CASSWDRTYEQYF. The CDR3 DNA, read in part, is TGTGCCAGCAGTTGGGACAGGACCTACGAG.